This T cell receptor (beta chain) appears in the sequencing data of a study of TET2 disruption in CD19-targeted CAR T cells (dated by TCRdb to between 2018 and 2020). With regard to the full study: The number of samples was determined by the original clinical trial design and by which samples were available, and no additional inclusion criteria were applied. The full study reports these points: Conclusions about the patient's CAR T cells rested on extensive analysis of a single subject.

The immunoSEQ assay was used to perform TCR beta chain deep sequencing. The study's own analysis went as follows. Clonotype frequencies were computed using only productive TCR beta rearrangements. Sourced from immuneACCESS, this table was stored by TCRdb with only in-frame sequences that have V and J called. A share of the clones is absent; for the studies checked, an unresolved V gene accounts for under half, and the remainder has no known explanation. That table gives V, J and clone size, and the DNA gave D and trimming. The sample table gives fewer than 30,000 clones. Of the sample, roughly 1.8% is held by the ten largest clones. As concerns this clone: Its antigen remains unidentified.

Sample treatment or condition, as interpreted from the label and publication: autologous CTL019 cells: CD19 CAR with 4-1BB and CD3 zeta domains. TCR zeta and 4-1BB costimulatory signaling domains were built into the CD19 CAR. Leukapheresis was used to collect the T cells for CTL019 manufacturing from peripheral blood. The DNeasy Blood and Tissue Kit was used to extract genomic DNA from pre-infusion T cells, peripheral blood, or sorted post-infusion T cells. The sequencing here drew on CD8- CAR+ T cells sorted from cultured blood T cells, taken for CD19 CAR T cell therapy. The cell subset or site label for this specimen denotes: CD8-negative CAR-positive T cells from the infusion product. This receptor was obtained from a man aged 70-80 years with chronic lymphocytic leukemia.

The CDR3 bases that were read are TGTGCCAGCAATCCAGGTGCCAATGAAAAA. Its protein is CASNPGANEK. The entire CDR3 reads CASNPGANEKLFF. Here the chain combines TRBV2 and TRBJ1-4; the D gene lacks a confident call. The read terminates 3 residues ahead of where the CDR3 ends, so the germline J gene completes it. A distance of 11 bases separates the germline ends of V and J, which lose 7 bases and 5 bases respectively. The CDR3 measures 13 amino acids from cysteine to phenylalanine. The DNA shown is the part of the CDR3 that was read: 30 bases, in frame from base 1. As encoded in the germline V gene, CDR1 is SNHLY while CDR2 is FYNNEI.